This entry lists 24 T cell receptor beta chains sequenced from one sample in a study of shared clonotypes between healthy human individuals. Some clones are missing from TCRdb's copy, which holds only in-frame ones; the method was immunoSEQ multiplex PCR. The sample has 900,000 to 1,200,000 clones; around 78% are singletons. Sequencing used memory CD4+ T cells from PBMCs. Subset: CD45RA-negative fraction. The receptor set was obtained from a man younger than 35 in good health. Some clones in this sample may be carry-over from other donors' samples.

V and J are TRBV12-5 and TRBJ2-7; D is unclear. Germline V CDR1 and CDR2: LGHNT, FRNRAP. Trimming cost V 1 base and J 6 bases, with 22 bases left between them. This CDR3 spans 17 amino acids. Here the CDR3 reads CASGLAATDHHRAEQYF. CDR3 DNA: TGTGCTAGTGGTTTGGCCGCTACGGACCATCATCGGGCCGAGCAGTACTTC.

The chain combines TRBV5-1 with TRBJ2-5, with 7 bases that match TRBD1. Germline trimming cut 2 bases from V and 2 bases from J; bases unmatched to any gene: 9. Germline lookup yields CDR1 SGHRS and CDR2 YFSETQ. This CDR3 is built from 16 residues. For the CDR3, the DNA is TGCGCCAGCAGCTTAACGCCGGGACAGCGTCAAGAGACCCAGTACTTC. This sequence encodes CASSLTPGQRQETQYF.

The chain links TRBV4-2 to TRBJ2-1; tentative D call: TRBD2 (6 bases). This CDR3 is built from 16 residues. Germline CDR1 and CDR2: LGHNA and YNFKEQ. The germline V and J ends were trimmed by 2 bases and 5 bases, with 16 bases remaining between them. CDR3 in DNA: TGTGCCAGCAGCCAATTGCGGGGCCTCGGGGACAATGAGCAGTTCTTC. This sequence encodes CASSQLRGLGDNEQFF.

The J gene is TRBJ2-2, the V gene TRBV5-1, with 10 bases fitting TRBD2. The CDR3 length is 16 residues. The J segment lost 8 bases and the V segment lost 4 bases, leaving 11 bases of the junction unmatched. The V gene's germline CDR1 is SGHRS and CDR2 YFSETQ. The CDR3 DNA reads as TGCGCCAGCAGCCGGTCGGGACTAGCGACACCGGGGGAGCTGTTTTTT. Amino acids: CASSRSGLATPGELFF.

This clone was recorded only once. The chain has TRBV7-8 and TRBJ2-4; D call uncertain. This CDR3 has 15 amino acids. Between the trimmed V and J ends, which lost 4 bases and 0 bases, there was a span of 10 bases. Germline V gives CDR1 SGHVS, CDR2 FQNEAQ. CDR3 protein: CASSSPFIAKNIQYF. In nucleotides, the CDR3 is TGTGCCAGCAGCTCGCCGTTCATAGCCAAAAACATTCAGTACTTC.

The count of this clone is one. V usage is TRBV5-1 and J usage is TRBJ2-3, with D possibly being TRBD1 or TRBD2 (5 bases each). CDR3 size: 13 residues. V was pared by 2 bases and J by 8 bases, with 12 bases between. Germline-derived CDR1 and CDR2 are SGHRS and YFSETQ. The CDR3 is CASSFRDQGTQYF. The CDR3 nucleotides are TGCGCCAGCAGCTTTCGGGACCAAGGTACGCAGTATTTT.

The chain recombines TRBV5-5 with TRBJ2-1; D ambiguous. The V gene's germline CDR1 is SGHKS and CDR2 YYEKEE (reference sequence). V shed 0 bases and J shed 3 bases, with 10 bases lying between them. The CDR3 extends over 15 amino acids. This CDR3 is CASSLAATHYNEQFF. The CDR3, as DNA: TGTGCCAGCAGCTTGGCTGCGACTCACTACAATGAGCAGTTCTTC. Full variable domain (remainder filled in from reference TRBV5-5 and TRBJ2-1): DAGVTQSPTHLIKTRGQQVTLRCSPISGHKSVSWYQQVLGQGPQFIFQYYEKEERGRGNFPDRFSARQFPNYSSELNVNALLLGDSALYLCASSLAATHYNEQFFGPGTRLTVL.

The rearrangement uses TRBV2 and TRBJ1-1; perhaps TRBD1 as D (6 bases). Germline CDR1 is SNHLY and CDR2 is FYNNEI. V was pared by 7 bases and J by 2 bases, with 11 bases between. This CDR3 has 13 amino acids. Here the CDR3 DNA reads TGTGCCAGCACTCAACAGGGTAACACTGAAGCTTTCTTT. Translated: CASTQQGNTEAFF.

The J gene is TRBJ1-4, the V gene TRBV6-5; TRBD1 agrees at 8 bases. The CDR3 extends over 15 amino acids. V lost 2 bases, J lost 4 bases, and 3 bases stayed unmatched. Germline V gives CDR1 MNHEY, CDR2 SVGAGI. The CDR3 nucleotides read TGTGCCAGCAGTTACGGGGACAGGCATAATGAAAAACTGTTTTTT. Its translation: CASSYGDRHNEKLFF.

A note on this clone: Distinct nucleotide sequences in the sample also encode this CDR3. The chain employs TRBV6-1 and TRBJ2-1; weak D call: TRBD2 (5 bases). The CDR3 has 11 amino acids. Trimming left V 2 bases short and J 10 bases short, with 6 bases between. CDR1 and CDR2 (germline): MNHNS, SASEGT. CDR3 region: CASSETGEQFF. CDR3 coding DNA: TGTGCCAGCAGTGAAACGGGAGAGCAGTTCTTC.

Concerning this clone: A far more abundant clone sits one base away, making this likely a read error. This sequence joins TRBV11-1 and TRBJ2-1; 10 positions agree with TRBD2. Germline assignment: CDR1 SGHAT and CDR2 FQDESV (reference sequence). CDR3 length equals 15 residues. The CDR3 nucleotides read TGTGCCAGCAGGCCGGGACTAGCGTCCTACAATGGGCAGTTCTTC. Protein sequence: CASRPGLASYNGQFF.

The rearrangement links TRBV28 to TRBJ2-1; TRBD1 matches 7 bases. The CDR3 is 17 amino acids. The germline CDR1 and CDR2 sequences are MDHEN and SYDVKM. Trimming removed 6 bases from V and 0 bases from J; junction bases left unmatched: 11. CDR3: CASSSPLTGRSYNEQFF. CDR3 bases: TGTGCCAGCAGCTCTCCCCTGACAGGGCGCTCCTACAATGAGCAGTTCTTC.

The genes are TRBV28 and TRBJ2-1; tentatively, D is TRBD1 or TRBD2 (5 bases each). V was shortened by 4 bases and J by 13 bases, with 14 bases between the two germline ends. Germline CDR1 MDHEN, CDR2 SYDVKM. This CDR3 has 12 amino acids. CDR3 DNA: TGTGCCAGCAGTTCCCGGGGCGCCCAACAGTTCTTC. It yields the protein CASSSRGAQQFF.

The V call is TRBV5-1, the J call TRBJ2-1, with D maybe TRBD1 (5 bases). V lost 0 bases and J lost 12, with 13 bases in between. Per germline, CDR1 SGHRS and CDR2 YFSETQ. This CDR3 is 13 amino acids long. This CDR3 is CASSLAPDTLQFF. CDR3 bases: TGCGCCAGCAGCTTGGCCCCGGACACCCTGCAGTTCTTC.

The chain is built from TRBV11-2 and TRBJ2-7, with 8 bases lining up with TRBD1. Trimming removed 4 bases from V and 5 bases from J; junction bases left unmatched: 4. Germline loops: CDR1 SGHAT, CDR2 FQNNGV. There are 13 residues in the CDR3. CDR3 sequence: CASSSRQGNEQYF. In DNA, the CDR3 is TGTGCCAGCAGCTCTAGACAGGGGAACGAGCAGTACTTC.

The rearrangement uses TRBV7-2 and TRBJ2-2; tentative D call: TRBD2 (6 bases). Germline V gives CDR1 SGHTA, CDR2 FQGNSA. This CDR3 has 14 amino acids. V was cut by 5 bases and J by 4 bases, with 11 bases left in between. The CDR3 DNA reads TGTGCCAGCAGCCGCCTGGGGGGCACCGGGGAGCTGTTTTTT. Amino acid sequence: CASSRLGGTGELFF.

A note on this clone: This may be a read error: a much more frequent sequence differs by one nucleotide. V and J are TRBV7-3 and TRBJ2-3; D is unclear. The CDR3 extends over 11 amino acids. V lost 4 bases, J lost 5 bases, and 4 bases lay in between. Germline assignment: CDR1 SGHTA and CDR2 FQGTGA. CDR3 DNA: TGTGCCAGCAGCTCGAGAGATACGCAGTATTTT. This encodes CASSSRDTQYF.

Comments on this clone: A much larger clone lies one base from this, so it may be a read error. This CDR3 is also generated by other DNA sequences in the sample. This CDR3 reads CASSPSSYEQYF. The CDR3 region has the DNA TGTGCCAGCAGTCCTAGCTCCTACGAGCAGTACTTC. The chain joins TRBV2 to TRBJ2-7; no firm D call. From germline, CDR1 is SNHLY and CDR2 FYNNEI. The CDR3 consists of 12 residues. V dropped 5 bases and J dropped 0 bases, with 5 bases sitting between them.

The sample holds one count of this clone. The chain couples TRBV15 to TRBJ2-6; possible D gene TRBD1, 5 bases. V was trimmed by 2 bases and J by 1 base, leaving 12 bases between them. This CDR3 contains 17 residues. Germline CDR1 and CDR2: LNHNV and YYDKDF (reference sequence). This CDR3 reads CATSRRQLTSGANVLTF. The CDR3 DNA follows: TGTGCCACCAGCAGAAGACAGCTAACTTCTGGGGCCAACGTCCTGACTTTC. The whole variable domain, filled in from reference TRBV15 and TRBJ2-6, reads DAMVIQNPRYQVTQFGKPVTLSCSQTLNHNVMYWYQQKSSQAPKLLFHYYDKDFNNEADTPDNFQSRRPNTSFCFLDIRSPGLGDTAMYLCATSRRQLTSGANVLTFGAGSRLTVL.

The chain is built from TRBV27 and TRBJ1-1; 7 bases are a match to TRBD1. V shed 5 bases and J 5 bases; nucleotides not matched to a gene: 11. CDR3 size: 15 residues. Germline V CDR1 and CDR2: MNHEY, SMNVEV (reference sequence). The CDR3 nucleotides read TGTGCCAGCAGTCCCAGACAGGGAGGTTGGACTGAAGCTTTCTTT. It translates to CASSPRQGGWTEAFF.

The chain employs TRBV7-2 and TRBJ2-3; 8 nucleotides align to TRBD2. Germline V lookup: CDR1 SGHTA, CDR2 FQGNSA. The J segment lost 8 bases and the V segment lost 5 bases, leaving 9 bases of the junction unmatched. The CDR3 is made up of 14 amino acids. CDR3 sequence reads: CASSTGGTRGTQYF. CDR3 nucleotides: TGTGCCAGCAGCACGGGGGGGACGAGGGGTACGCAGTATTTT. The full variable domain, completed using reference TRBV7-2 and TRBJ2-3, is GAGVSQSPSNKVTEKGKDVELRCDPISGHTALYWYRQSLGQGLEFLIYFQGNSAPDKSGLPSDRFSAERTGGSVSTLTIQRTQQEDSAVYLCASSTGGTRGTQYFGPGTRLTVL.

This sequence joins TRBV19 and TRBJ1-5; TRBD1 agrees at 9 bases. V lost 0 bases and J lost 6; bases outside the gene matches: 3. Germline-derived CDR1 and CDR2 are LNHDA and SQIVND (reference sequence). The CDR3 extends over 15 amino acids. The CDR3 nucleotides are TGTGCCAGTAGTATAGATTGGACAGGGGCTCAGCCCCAGCATTTT. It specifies CASSIDWTGAQPQHF.

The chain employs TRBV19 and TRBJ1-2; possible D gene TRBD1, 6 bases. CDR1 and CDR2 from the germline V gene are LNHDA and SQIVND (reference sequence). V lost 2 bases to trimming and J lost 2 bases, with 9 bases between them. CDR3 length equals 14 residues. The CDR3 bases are TGTGCCAGTAGTATACGAACAGGGAACTATGGCTACACCTTC. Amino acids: CASSIRTGNYGYTF. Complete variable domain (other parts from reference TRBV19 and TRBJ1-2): DGGITQSPKYLFRKEGQNVTLSCEQNLNHDAMYWYRQDPGQGLRLIYYSQIVNDFQKGDIAEGYSVSREKKESFPLTVTSAQKNPTAFYLCASSIRTGNYGYTFGSGTRLTVV.

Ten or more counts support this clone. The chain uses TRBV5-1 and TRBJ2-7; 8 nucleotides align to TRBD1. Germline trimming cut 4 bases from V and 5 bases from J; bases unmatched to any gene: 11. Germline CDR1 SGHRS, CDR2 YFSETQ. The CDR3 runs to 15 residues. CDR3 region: CASSLMDRAINEQYF. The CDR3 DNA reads TGCGCCAGCAGCCTCATGGACAGGGCAATCAACGAGCAGTACTTC. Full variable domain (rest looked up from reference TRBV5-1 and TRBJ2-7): KAGVTQTPRYLIKTRGQQVTLSCSPISGHRSVSWYQQTPGQGLQFLFEYFSETQRNKGNFPGRFSGRQFSNSRSEMNVSTLELGDSALYLCASSLMDRAINEQYFGPGTRLTVT.